This entry describes one T cell receptor beta chain. The antigen is unknown. Using immunoSEQ multiplex PCR, the repertoire was profiled, and TCRdb retains in-frame clones only, with some absent. The sample lists tens of thousands of clones, roughly 90% occurring once. Between the trimmed V and J ends, which lost 3 bases and 1 base, there was a span of 10 bases. The CDR3 is made up of 15 amino acids. CDR1 LNHDA and CDR2 SQIVND come from the germline V gene (reference sequence). The data are from a study of siplizumab effects on memory and regulatory T cells. The study's findings and limits: Naive T cells appeared more diverse than memory cells and seemed to be major alloresponse contributors. For mappable alloreactive CD4+ clones, the mean Treg-derived fraction was 68.8% with siplizumab and roughly 25% in controls.

This chain uses TRBV19 with TRBJ1-5; D gene unclear. What was sequenced was naive CD8+ T cells sorted from blood. The TCR originated in a human donor in good health. The CDR3 DNA follows: TGTGCCAGTAGTATCTCAGACGGAAGCAATCAGCCCCAGCATTTT. Amino acids: CASSISDGSNQPQHF.